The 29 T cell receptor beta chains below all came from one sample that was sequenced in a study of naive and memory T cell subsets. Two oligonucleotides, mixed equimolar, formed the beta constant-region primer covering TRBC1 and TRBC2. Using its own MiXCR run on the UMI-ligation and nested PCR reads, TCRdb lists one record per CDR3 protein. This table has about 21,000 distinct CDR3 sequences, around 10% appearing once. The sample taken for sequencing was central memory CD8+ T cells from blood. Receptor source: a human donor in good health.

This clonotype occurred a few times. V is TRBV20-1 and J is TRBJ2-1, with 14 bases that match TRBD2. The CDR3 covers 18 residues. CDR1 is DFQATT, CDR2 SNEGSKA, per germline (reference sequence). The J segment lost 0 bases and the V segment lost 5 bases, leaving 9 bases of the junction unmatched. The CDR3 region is CSAFSGTSGSSSYNEQFF. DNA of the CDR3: TGCAGTGCTTTTTCAGGGACTAGCGGGAGCAGCTCCTACAATGAGCAGTTCTTC.

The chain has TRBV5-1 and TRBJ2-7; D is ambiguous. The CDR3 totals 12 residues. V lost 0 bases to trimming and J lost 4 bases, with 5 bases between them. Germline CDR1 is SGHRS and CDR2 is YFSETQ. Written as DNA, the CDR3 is TGCGCCAGCAGCTTGGATGATTACGAGCAGTACTTC. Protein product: CASSLDDYEQYF.

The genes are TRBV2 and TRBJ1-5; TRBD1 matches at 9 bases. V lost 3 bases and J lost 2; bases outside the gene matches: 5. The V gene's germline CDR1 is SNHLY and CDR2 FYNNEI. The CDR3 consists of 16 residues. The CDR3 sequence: CASSDTGQGGNQPQHF. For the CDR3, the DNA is TGTGCCAGCAGTGACACGGGACAGGGCGGCAATCAGCCCCAGCATTTT.

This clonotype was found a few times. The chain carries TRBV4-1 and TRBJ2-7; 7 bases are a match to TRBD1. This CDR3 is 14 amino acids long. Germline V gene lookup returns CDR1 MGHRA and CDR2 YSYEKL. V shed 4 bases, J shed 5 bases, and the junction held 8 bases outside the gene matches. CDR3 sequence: CASSLGGPPDEQYF. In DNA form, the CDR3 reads TGCGCCAGCAGCCTAGGGGGCCCACCGGACGAGCAGTACTTC.

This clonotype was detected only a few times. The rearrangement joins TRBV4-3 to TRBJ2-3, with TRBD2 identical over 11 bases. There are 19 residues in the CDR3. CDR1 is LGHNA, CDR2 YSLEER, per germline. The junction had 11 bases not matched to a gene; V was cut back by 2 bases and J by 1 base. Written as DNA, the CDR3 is TGCGCCAGCAGCCAAACTGGACTAGCGGGCCCCCTAGGCACAGATACGCAGTATTTT. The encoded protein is CASSQTGLAGPLGTDTQYF.

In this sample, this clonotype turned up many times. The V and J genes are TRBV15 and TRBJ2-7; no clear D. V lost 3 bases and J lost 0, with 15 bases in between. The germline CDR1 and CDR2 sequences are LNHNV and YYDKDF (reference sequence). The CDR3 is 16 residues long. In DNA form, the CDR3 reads TGTGCCACCAGCAGCGGTCTCTCGGCCAGCTCCTACGAGCAGTACTTC. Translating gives CATSSGLSASSYEQYF.

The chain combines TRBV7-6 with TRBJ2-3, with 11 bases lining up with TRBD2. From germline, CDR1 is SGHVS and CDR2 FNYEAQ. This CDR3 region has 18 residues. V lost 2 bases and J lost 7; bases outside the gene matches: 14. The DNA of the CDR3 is TGTGCCAGCAGCTTAAAGGACGGATTAGCGGGAGGGCCATATACGCAGTATTTT. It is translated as CASSLKDGLAGGPYTQYF.

CDR3 DNA sequence: TGTGCCAGCAGTGAAGAGCTCGTTACCCACGAGCAGTACTTC. Amino acids: CASSEELVTHEQYF. This sequence joins TRBV2 and TRBJ2-7; D is unresolved. Germline loops: CDR1 SNHLY, CDR2 FYNNEI. The CDR3 is 14 amino acids. V dropped 1 base and J dropped 5 bases, with 12 bases sitting between them.

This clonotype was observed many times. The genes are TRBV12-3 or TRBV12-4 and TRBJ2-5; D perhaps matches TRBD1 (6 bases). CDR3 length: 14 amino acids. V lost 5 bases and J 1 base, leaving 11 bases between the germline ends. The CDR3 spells CASSPSGVQETQYF. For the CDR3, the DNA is TGTGCCAGCAGTCCCTCAGGGGTCCAAGAGACCCAGTACTTC.

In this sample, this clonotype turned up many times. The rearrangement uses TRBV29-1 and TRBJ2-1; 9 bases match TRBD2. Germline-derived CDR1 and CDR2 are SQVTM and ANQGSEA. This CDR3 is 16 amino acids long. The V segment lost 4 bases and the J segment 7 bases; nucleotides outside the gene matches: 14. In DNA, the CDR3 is TGCAGCGTTGTTGCTAGCGGGATAGGTTTGTGGAATGAGCAGTTCTTC. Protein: CSVVASGIGLWNEQFF.

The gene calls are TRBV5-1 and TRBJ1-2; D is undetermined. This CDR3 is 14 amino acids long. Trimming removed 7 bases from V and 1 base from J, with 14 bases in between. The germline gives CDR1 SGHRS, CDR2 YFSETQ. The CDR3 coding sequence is TGCGCCAGCCGAGAACCCCTAGTTAACTATGGCTACACCTTC. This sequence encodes CASREPLVNYGYTF.

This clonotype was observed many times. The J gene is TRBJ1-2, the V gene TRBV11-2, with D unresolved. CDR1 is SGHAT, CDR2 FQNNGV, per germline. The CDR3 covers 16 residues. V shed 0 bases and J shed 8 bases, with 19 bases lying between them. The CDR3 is CASSLDLSGLPSGYTF. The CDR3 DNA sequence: TGTGCCAGCAGCTTAGATCTGTCGGGCCTGCCCTCGGGCTACACCTTC.

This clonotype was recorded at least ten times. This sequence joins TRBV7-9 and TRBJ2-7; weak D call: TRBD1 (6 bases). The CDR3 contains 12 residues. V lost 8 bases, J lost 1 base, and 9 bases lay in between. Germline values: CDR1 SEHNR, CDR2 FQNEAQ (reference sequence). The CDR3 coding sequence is TGTGCCAGCGAGGGGGTGTCCTACGAGCAGTACTTC. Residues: CASEGVSYEQYF.

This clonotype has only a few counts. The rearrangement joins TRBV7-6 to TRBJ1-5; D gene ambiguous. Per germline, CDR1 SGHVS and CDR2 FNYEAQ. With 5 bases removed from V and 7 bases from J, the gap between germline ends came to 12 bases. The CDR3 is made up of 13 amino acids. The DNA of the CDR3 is TGTGCCAGCAGCCTTAACCGTGGGCAGCCCCAGCATTTT. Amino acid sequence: CASSLNRGQPQHF.

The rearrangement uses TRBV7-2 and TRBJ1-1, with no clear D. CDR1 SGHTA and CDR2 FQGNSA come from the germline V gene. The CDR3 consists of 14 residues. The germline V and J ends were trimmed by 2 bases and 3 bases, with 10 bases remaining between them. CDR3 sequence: CASSLRARDTEAFF. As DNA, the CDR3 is TGTGCCAGCAGCTTAAGGGCCCGAGACACTGAAGCTTTCTTT.

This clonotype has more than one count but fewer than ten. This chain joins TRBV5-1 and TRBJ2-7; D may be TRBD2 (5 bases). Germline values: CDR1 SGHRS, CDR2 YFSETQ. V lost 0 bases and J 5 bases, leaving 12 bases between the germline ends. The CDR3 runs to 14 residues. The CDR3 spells CASSLVRGSDEQYF. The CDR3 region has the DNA TGCGCCAGCAGCTTGGTTCGAGGGAGCGACGAGCAGTACTTC.

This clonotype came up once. This CDR3 reads CASSLAGAGKSQETQYF. CDR3 coding DNA: TGTGCCAGCAGCTTGGCGGGGGCGGGGAAGTCCCAAGAGACCCAGTACTTC. The rearrangement links TRBV5-4 to TRBJ2-5; tentatively, D is TRBD1 or TRBD2 (6 bases each). The CDR3 is 17 amino acids. The V end was cut by 0 bases, the J end by 1 base, with 16 bases between. The germline CDR1 and CDR2 sequences are SGHNT and YYREEE (reference sequence).

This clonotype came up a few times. This chain's CDR3 is CASSEGQGQFF. The DNA for the CDR3 is TGTGCCAGCAGTGAGGGCCAGGGGCAGTTCTTC. V is TRBV2 and J is TRBJ2-1; TRBD1 might be the D (5 bases). V was cut by 3 bases and J by 12 bases, with 9 bases left in between. CDR3 size: 11 residues. The germline V gene encodes CDR1 SNHLY and CDR2 FYNNEI.

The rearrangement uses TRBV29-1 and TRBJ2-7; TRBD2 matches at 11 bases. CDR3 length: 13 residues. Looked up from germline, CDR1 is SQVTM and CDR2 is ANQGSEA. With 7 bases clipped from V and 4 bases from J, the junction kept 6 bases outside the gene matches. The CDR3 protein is CSAELAGVYEQYF. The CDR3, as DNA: TGCAGCGCCGAACTAGCGGGAGTTTACGAGCAGTACTTC.

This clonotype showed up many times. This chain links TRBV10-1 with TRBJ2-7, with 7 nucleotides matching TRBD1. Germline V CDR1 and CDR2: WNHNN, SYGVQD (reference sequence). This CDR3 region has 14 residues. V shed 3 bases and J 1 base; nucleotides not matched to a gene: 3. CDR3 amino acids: CASSDHRGSYEQYF. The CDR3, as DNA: TGCGCCAGCAGTGATCACAGGGGATCCTACGAGCAGTACTTC.

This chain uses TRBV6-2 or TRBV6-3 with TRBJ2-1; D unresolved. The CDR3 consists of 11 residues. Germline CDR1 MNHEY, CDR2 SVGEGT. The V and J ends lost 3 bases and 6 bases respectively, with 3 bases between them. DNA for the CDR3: TGTGCCAGCAGTTATGGCAATGAGCAGTTCTTC. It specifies CASSYGNEQFF.

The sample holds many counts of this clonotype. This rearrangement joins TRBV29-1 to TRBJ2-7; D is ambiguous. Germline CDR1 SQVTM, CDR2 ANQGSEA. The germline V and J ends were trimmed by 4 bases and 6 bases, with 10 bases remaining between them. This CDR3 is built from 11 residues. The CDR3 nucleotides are TGCAGCGTTGTAGGGCCCCTCGAGCAGTACTTC. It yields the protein CSVVGPLEQYF.

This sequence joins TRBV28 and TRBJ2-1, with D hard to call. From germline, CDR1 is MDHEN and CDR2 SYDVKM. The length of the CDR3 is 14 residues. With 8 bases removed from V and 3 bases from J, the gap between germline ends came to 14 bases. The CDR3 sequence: CASCPRRYYNEQFF. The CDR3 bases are TGTGCCAGCTGCCCCAGGCGCTACTACAATGAGCAGTTCTTC.

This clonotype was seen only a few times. The CDR3 region has the DNA TGTGCCAGCAGTCTGGAAGCCAATCAGCCCCAGCATTTT. It specifies CASSLEANQPQHF. This chain uses TRBV28 with TRBJ1-5, with D uncertain. Trimming shortened V by 5 bases and J by 3 bases, and 8 bases separated the two germline ends. The CDR3 length is 13 residues. Germline assignment: CDR1 MDHEN and CDR2 SYDVKM.

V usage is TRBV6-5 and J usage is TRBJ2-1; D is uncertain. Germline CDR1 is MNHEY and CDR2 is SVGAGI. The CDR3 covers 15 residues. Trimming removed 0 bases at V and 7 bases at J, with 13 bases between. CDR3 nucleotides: TGTGCCAGCAGTTACTCGAATATTATAGTGAATGAGCAGTTCTTC. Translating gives CASSYSNIIVNEQFF.

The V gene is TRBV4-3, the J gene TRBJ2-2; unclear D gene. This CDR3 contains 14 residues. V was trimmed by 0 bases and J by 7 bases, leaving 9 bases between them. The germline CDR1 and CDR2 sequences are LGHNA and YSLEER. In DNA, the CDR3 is TGCGCCAGCAGCCAAGATGTAGTGGACGGGGAGCTGTTTTTT. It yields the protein CASSQDVVDGELFF.

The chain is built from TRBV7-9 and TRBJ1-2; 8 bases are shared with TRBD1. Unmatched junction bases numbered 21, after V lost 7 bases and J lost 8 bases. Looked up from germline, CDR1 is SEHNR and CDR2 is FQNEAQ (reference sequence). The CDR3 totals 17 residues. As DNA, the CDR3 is TGTGCCAGCAACATCCGGACAGGGCCTCAAAAAACTTACGGCTACACCTTC. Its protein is CASNIRTGPQKTYGYTF. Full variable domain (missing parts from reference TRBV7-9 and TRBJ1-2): DTGVSQNPRHKITKRGQNVTFRCDPISEHNRLYWYRQTLGQGPEFLTYFQNEAQLEKSRLLSDRFSAERPKGSFSTLEIQRTEQGDSAMYLCASNIRTGPQKTYGYTFGSGTRLTVV.

The CDR3 loop reads CATGQGPYEQYF. CDR3 nucleotides: TGTGCCACCGGACAGGGCCCCTACGAGCAGTACTTC. The chain combines TRBV10-3 with TRBJ2-7; 8 positions agree with TRBD1. The CDR3 spans 12 residues. Unmatched junction bases numbered 4, after V lost 10 bases and J lost 2 bases. The germline V gene has CDR1 ENHRY and CDR2 SYGVKD.

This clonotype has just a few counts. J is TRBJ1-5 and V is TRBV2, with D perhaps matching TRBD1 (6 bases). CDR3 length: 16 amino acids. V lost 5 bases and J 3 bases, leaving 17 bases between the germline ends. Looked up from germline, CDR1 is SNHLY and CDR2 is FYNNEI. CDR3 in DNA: TGTGCCAGCAGTAAAGTCTACAGGGCGCTCAATCAGCCCCAGCATTTT. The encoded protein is CASSKVYRALNQPQHF.